The 10 T cell receptor beta chains given below trace back to one sample, sequenced in a study of vaccination and CD4 T cells after COVID-19. The Oncomine TCR Beta short-read assay generated sequence data from the DNA of cultured CD4+ T cells. Each CDR3 protein gets one entry after TCRdb re-called the PCR reads with MiXCR. This table holds over 15,000 distinct CDR3 sequences, about 50% found once. The time point: late sampling 161 to 241 days after vaccination in a few convalescent patients. Documented treatment: roughly ten-day PBMC culture with coronavirus spike peptide pools or control peptides (ViraFEST assay). Which antigens these TCRs recognize remains unknown. The material sequenced was CD4+ T cells from blood, cultured in vitro, taken about 7 months after SARS-CoV-2 vaccination. All receptors come from a human donor who had recovered from COVID-19.

The table lists this clonotype with a few counts. The chain uses TRBV27 and TRBJ2-1, with TRBD2 matching 8 bases. This CDR3 has 16 residues. Trimming cost V 5 bases and J 10 bases; bases outside gene matches: 16. Germline V gives CDR1 MNHEY, CDR2 SMNVEV (reference sequence). The DNA of the CDR3 is TGTGCCAGCAGTCCCCACGGGCTAGCGGGTGACCTCGAGCAGTTCTTC. Translation: CASSPHGLAGDLEQFF.

V is TRBV23-1 and J is TRBJ2-5; the match to TRBD2 covers 7 bases. TRBV23-1 is an ORF, with its function uncertain. V shed 6 bases and J 9 bases; nucleotides not matched to a gene: 13. The CDR3 consists of 14 residues. The CDR3 nucleotides read TGCGCCAGCAGCCAAGTAAAGACTAGCTTGGCCCAGTACTTC. Translating it yields CASSQVKTSLAQYF.

V and J are TRBV7-9 and TRBJ1-3; D remains ambiguous. CDR1 and CDR2 (germline): SEHNR, FQNEAQ (reference sequence). Trimming took off 1 base at V and 3 bases at J, with 7 bases between the two ends. The CDR3 spans 14 residues. The CDR3 reads CASSLGEIGNTIYF. CDR3 bases: TGTGCCAGCAGCTTAGGCGAAATTGGAAACACCATATATTTT.

Details on this clonotype: The junction shows a germline mismatch at one end, possibly a read error. This chain connects TRBV7-7 to TRBJ2-1; TRBD1 matches 11 bases. CDR1 and CDR2 (germline): SSHAT, FNYEAQ (reference sequence). The CDR3 contains 15 residues. CDR3 in amino acids: CASSSGQGARNEQFF. CDR3 in DNA: TGTGCTAGCAGCTCAGGACAGGGGGCAAGGAATGAGCAGTTCTTC.

The sample holds a few counts of this clonotype. This chain uses TRBV27 with TRBJ2-3; 7 bases align to TRBD2. The CDR3 has 16 residues. Germline V gives CDR1 MNHEY, CDR2 SMNVEV (reference sequence). The ends lost 2 bases at V and 5 bases at J; junction bases unmatched: 10. The CDR3 is CASSLGGVPGEDTQYF. The CDR3 nucleotides read TGTGCCAGCAGTTTAGGGGGGGTCCCTGGAGAAGATACGCAGTATTTT.

The rearrangement uses TRBV6-2 or TRBV6-3 and TRBJ2-3; D not resolved. Trimming left V 6 bases short and J 0 bases short, with 13 bases between. This CDR3 spans 15 amino acids. Germline loops: CDR1 MNHEY, CDR2 SVGEGT. CDR3 in amino acids: CASSGAERSTDTQYF. For the CDR3, the DNA is TGTGCCAGCAGCGGTGCGGAGCGAAGCACAGATACGCAGTATTTT.

J is TRBJ2-1 and V is TRBV6-1, with 9 nucleotides matching TRBD2. The CDR3 is made up of 15 amino acids. The junction had 6 bases not matched to a gene; V was cut back by 6 bases and J by 3 bases. Germline assignment: CDR1 MNHNS and CDR2 SASEGT. The CDR3 DNA follows: TGTGCCAGCAGGCGCGGGGGGGCTGGCTACAATGAGCAGTTCTTC. Translated: CASRRGGAGYNEQFF.

The gene calls are TRBV19 and TRBJ1-5; D is ambiguous. Germline loops: CDR1 LNHDA, CDR2 SQIVND (reference sequence). The V and J ends lost 3 bases and 5 bases respectively, with 14 bases between them. This CDR3 is built from 15 residues. The DNA for the CDR3 is TGTGCCAGTAGTATCTCCTCGTTAGCCGATCAGCCCCAGCATTTT. Amino acid sequence: CASSISSLADQPQHF.

The genes are TRBV27 and TRBJ1-1; a possible D gene is TRBD1 (6 bases). The CDR3 has 18 residues. The germline CDR1 and CDR2 sequences are MNHEY and SMNVEV (reference sequence). With 4 bases removed from V and 0 bases from J, the gap between germline ends came to 21 bases. The CDR3 spells CASSSKTGRYSMNTEAFF. CDR3 DNA sequence: TGTGCCAGCAGTTCAAAGACAGGACGTTATTCTATGAACACTGAAGCTTTCTTT.

V usage is TRBV6-1 and J usage is TRBJ2-2; 12 bases map to TRBD1. The CDR3 length is 16 residues. CDR1 and CDR2 (germline): MNHNS, SASEGT. J was trimmed by 7 bases and V by 4 bases; bases with no gene match: 7. The CDR3 nucleotides are TGTGCCAGCAGTGGGGGGACAGGGGGCTTTGTCGGGGAGCTGTTTTTT. Translating it yields CASSGGTGGFVGELFF.